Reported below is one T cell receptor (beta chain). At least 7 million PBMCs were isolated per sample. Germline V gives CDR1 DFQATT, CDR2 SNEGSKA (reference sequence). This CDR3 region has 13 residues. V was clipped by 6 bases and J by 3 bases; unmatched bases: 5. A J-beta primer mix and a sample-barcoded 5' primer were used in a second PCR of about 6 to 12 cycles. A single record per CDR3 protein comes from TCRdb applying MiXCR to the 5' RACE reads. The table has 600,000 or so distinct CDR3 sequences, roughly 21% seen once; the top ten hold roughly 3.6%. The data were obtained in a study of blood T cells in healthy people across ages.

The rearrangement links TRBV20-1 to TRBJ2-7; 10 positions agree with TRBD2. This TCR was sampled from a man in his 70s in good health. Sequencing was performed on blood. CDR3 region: CSAQLAGIYEQYF. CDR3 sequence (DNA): TGCAGTGCCCAACTAGCGGGAATCTACGAGCAGTACTTC.